This is a list of T cell receptor beta chains from one sample in a study of monozygotic twins with inflammatory bowel disease. No DNA is given; TCRdb re-called the 5' RACE reads and lists each CDR3 protein once. Here the sample table reports 400,000 or so distinct CDR3 sequences. The specimen was blood. Every receptor here comes from a human donor with ulcerative colitis or Crohn's disease, or a healthy co-twin of an affected twin (not recorded which). CDR3s include the opening cysteine and the closing phenylalanine or tryptophan.

v_gene,j_gene,CDR3aa
TRBV20-1,TRBJ1-1,CSAREGGTEAFF
TRBV20-1,TRBJ2-7,CSAREGPGEQYF
TRBV20-1,TRBJ2-3,CSASPSSGSGDTQYF
TRBV7-6,TRBJ2-7,CASSRTSLDTYEQYF
TRBV7-2,TRBJ1-1,CASSRTQGKRDEAFF
TRBV6-6,TRBJ2-1,CASSLQEGYEHFF
TRBV2,TRBJ2-1,CASSEGTSGGNEQFF
TRBV11-2,TRBJ2-1,CASSSTSGITYNEQFF
TRBV6-2/TRBV6-3,TRBJ1-1,CASSYPGQMNTEAFF
TRBV6-6,TRBJ2-7,CASTGTGDAYEQYF
TRBV7-2,TRBJ2-2,CASSLAGLPNTGELFF
TRBV12-3/TRBV12-4,TRBJ1-1,CASGQGAVTEAFF
TRBV23-1,TRBJ2-7,CASSQSIPGTYEQYF
TRBV7-9,TRBJ2-5,CASSFQGGPQETQYF
TRBV5-1,TRBJ1-6,CASKRPNSPLHF
TRBV20-1,TRBJ2-6,CSAADTGRSGANVLTF
TRBV28,TRBJ2-1,CASSLQDGFTDEQFF
TRBV7-9,TRBJ1-1,CASSSLFTEAFF
TRBV7-6,TRBJ2-7,CASSLGVAYEQYF
TRBV4-3,TRBJ2-7,CASSQVPKLGEQYF
TRBV20-1,TRBJ2-3,CSALTLTGTGDPDTQYF
TRBV5-8,TRBJ1-5,CASSLQGAGNQPQHF
TRBV15,TRBJ2-7,CATSRDPPRSRTYEQYF
TRBV7-8,TRBJ1-5,CASSSQDSNQPQHF
TRBV7-9,TRBJ1-2,CASSLTEPRRSGYTF
TRBV7-9,TRBJ2-5,CASSLVHQETQYF
TRBV5-1,TRBJ1-1,CASSLPTGGNPEAFF
TRBV12-3/TRBV12-4,TRBJ2-2,CASSASSGGTGELFF
TRBV5-1,TRBJ2-1,CASSQGTSGGPIGEQFF
TRBV18,TRBJ2-7,CASSPTSGYEQYF
TRBV5-1,TRBJ2-1,CASSNSGGNYNEQFF
TRBV5-1,TRBJ2-2,CASSLSGGRAGSGELFF
TRBV5-1,TRBJ2-7,CASSLQGRPYEQYF
TRBV7-9,TRBJ2-1,CASSADRGIYNEQFF
TRBV2,TRBJ2-2,CAGRQGQNTGELFF
TRBV6-5,TRBJ1-5,CASSYLLLGQGIEQPQHF
TRBV20-1,TRBJ2-1,CSAELAGGPKEQFF
TRBV5-1,TRBJ2-3,CASSPEGTLTDTQYF
TRBV20-1,TRBJ2-7,CSATTGTRVEQYF